This T cell receptor (beta chain) stems from a study of technical replicates of blood from a handful of donors. TCRdb's table, derived via immunoSEQ multiplex PCR, lists solely in-frame clones and lacks some. The sample yields around 76,000 clones, over 95% seen once. The CDR3 consists of 15 residues. V shed 6 bases and J shed 4 bases, with 19 bases lying between them. CDR1 is SGHDT and CDR2 is YYEEEE in the germline V gene. The sequence was collected from a human donor in good health. Specimen: T cells isolated from PBMCs. This chain uses TRBV5-6 with TRBJ1-2; a weak D match, TRBD1 (5 bases). The CDR3 nucleotides read TGTGCCAGCATCAACGGAGGGGATGGCCTCTATGGCTACACCTTC. This encodes CASINGGDGLYGYTF. Filled out from reference TRBV5-6 and TRBJ1-2, the complete variable domain reads DAGVTQSPTHLIKTRGQQVTLRCSPKSGHDTVSWYQQALGQGPQFIFQYYEEEERQRGNFPDRFSGHQFPNYSSELNVNALLLGDSALYLCASINGGDGLYGYTFGSGTRLTVV.